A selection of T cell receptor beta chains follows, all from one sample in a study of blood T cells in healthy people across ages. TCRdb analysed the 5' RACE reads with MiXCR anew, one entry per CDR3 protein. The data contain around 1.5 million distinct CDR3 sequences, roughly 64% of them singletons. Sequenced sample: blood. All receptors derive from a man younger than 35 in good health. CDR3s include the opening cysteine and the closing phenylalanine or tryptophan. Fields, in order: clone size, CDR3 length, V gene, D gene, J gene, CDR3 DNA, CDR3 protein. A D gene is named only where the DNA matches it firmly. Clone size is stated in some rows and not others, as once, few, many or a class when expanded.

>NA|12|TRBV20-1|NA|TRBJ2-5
TGCAGTGCTAAATTCGTTGTGGAGACCCAGTACTTC
CSAKFVVETQYF
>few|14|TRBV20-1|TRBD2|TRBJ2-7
TGCAGTGCTAGTGGGACTAGCAAGATCTACGAGCAGTACTTC
CSASGTSKIYEQYF
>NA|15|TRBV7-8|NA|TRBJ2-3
TGTGCCAGCAGCCCACCGGGATTTAGCACAGATACGCAGTATTTT
CASSPPGFSTDTQYF
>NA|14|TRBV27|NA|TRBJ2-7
TGTGCCAGCAGTGTATCGATAAGGTTCTACGAGCAGTACTTC
CASSVSIRFYEQYF
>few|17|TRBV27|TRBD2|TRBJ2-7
TGTGCCAGCAGTTCAGGGACTAGCGGGGGGTCTCCCTACGAGCAGTACTTC
CASSSGTSGGSPYEQYF
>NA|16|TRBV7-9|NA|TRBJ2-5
TGTGCCAGCAGAGGCGGAACGGGCGCCCCCCAAGAGACCCAGTACTTC
CASRGGTGAPQETQYF
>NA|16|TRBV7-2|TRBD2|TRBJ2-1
TGTGCCAGCAGCTTAGCGGTAGCGGGGGGATGCAATGAGCAGTTCTTC
CASSLAVAGGCNEQFF
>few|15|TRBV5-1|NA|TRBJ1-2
TGCGCCAGCAGCTTGGTGCAGGGACTTAACTATGGCTACACCTTC
CASSLVQGLNYGYTF
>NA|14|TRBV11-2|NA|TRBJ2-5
TGTGCCAGCAGCTTAGCTCCAAGCAGAGAGACCCAGTACTTC
CASSLAPSRETQYF
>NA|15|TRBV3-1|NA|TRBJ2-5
TGTGCCAGCAGCCCCTACGGGAGAGATGTAGAGACCCAGTACTTC
CASSPYGRDVETQYF
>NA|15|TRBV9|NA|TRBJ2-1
TGTGCCAGCAGCGCCGGCAGGATTTTCTACAATGAGCAGTTCTTC
CASSAGRIFYNEQFF
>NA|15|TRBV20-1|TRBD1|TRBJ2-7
TGCAGTGCTAGCGGGACAGGTACGACTGACGACGAGCAGTACTTC
CSASGTGTTDDEQYF
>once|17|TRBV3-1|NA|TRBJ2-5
TGTGCCGGCAGCCAATTACTCCGGATCTCGTACCAAGAGACCCAGTACTTC
CAGSQLLRISYQETQYF
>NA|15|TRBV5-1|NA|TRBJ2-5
TGCGCCAGCAGCTTGGGGGTTTTTGGTGGAGAGACCCAGTACTTC
CASSLGVFGGETQYF
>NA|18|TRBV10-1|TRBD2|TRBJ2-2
TGCGCCAGCAGTGAGCAGCAGGGACTAGCGGATTACACCGGGGAGCTGTTTTTT
CASSEQQGLADYTGELFF
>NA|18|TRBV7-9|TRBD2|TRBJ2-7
TGTGCCAGCAGCGAAACGAGTAGGACTAGCGGGACCTCCTACGAGCAGTACTTC
CASSETSRTSGTSYEQYF
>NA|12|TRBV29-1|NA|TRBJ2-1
TGCAGCGTTAGTGGCGGGTGGAATGAGCAGTTCTTC
CSVSGGWNEQFF
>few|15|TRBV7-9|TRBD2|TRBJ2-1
TGTGCCAGCAGCTCCTTAGTTCGGACTAGTCGTTGGCAGTTCTTC
CASSSLVRTSRWQFF
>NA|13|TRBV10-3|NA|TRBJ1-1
TGTGCCATCAGTGATATGGGAAACACTGAAGCTTTCTTT
CAISDMGNTEAFF
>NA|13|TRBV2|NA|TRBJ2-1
TGTGCCAGCAGTGGGACGACTGGAAATGAGCAGTTCTTC
CASSGTTGNEQFF
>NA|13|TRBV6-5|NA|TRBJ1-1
TGTGCCAGCAACAAAAAGGGGGGGACTGAAGCTTTCTTT
CASNKKGGTEAFF
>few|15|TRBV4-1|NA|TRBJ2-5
TGCGCCAGCAGCCAAGAAAGGGCCCAAAGTGAGACCCAGTACTTC
CASSQERAQSETQYF
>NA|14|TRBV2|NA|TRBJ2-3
TGTGCCAGCAAGATACAAACCAGCACAGATACGCAGTATTTT
CASKIQTSTDTQYF
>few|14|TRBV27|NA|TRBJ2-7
TGTGCCAGCAGTTTATCTCCTAGGGGCTACGAGCAGTACTTC
CASSLSPRGYEQYF
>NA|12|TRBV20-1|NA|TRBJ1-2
TGCAGTGCTGTCTTAGGCCTCTATGGCTACACCTTC
CSAVLGLYGYTF
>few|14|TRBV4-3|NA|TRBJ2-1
TGCGCCAGCAGCCAAGATTGGGGGTTCAATGAGCAGTTCTTC
CASSQDWGFNEQFF
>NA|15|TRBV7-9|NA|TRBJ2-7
TGTGCCAGCAGCTCCCCGAACGGGAGCTCCTTTTTTCGGTACTTC
CASSSPNGSSFFRYF
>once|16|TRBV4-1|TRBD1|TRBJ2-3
TGCGCCAGCAGCCAAGATCCCACAGGGGCTGCAGATACGCAGTATTTT
CASSQDPTGAADTQYF
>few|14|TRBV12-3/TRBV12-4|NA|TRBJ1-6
TGTGCCAGCACCCAGACAGGTTTAGGATCACCCCTCCACTTT
CASTQTGLGSPLHF
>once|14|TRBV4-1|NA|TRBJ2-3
TGCGCCAGCAGCCCCCAGGGGGAGGTAGATACGCAGTATTTT
CASSPQGEVDTQYF
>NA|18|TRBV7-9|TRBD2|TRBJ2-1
TGTGCCAGCAGACCACGAAGGGCTAGCGGGATCTTAGCCAATGAGCAGTTCTTC
CASRPRRASGILANEQFF
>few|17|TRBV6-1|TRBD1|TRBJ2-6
TGTGCCAGCAGCCCCAGACAGGGGTTAGGTGGGGCCAACGTCCTGACTTTC
CASSPRQGLGGANVLTF
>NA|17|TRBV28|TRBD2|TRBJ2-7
TGTGCCAGCAGCCTCAGATTCGGGACTAGTGTTCGGAATGAGCAGTACTTC
CASSLRFGTSVRNEQYF
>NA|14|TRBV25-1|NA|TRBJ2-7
TGTGCCAGCAGTGAAAAGGGGCAAGCGGGCGAGCAGTACTTC
CASSEKGQAGEQYF
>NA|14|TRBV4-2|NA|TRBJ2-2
TGTGCCAGCAGCAGCACCAGGGAGACCGGGGAGCTGTTTTTT
CASSSTRETGELFF
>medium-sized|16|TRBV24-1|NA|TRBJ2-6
TGTGCCACCAGTGGAGCCCGGGCTTCCGGGGCCAACGTCCTGACTTTC
CATSGARASGANVLTF
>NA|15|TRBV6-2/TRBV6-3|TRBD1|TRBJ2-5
TGTGCCAGCAGCCCACCCATACAGGGGATGGAGACCCAGTACTTC
CASSPPIQGMETQYF
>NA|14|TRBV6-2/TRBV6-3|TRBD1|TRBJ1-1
TGTGCCAGCAACAGGGGGGGGATTTCCACTGAAGCTTTCTTT
CASNRGGISTEAFF
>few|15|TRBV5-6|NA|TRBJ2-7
TGTGCCAGCAGCGGAAAGACGGGCCGGAGGAACGAGCAGTACTTC
CASSGKTGRRNEQYF
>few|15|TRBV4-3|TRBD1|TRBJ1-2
TGCGCCAGCAGCCAAGAGTTACAGGGGGCTTATGGCTACACCTTC
CASSQELQGAYGYTF